The 19 T cell receptor beta chains below come from one sample, sequenced in a study of blood T cell repertoires in COVID-19. Assay: immunoSEQ multiplex PCR; the TCRdb copy retains only in-frame clones and omits some. Of roughly 70,000 clones detected, roughly 73% appear once; the ten largest clones hold 5.5% to 7%. Sequencing was carried out using peripheral blood. The receptor source for this set is a woman aged 55-69 years with acute or convalescent COVID-19.

This clone occurred a few times. This rearrangement joins TRBV6-5 to TRBJ2-2; D possibly corresponds to TRBD2 (6 bases). V lost 8 bases, J lost 0 bases, and 10 bases lay in between. Germline CDR1 reads MNHEY; CDR2 reads SVGAGI. The CDR3 covers 14 residues. The DNA of the CDR3 is TGTGCCAGCCGGGCGGGATCGAACACCGGGGAGCTGTTTTTT. Its translation is CASRAGSNTGELFF.

The chain couples TRBV5-5 to TRBJ2-7; D perhaps matches TRBD1 (6 bases). The V gene lost 2 bases and the J gene lost 7 bases, with 16 bases spanning the gap. CDR1 and CDR2 from the germline V gene are SGHKS and YYEKEE (reference sequence). This CDR3 is 14 amino acids long. CDR3 sequence (DNA): TGTGCCAGCAGCTTCGGGCAGGGGCTGGGAGAGCAGTACTTC. Translated: CASSFGQGLGEQYF.

This rearrangement joins TRBV12-3 or TRBV12-4 to TRBJ1-5, with D possibly TRBD1 on 6 matching bases. The V and J ends lost 5 bases and 7 bases respectively, with 12 bases between them. CDR3 length: 13 amino acids. The DNA of the CDR3 is TGTGCCAGCAGTCAGGGGTCCCAACAGCCCCAGCATTTT. It yields the protein CASSQGSQQPQHF.

The rearrangement joins TRBV9 to TRBJ1-1, with 7 nucleotides matching TRBD1. V trimming: 4 bases; J trimming: 7 bases; junction bases outside the gene matches: 13. Germline CDR1 is SGDLS and CDR2 is YYNGEE. The CDR3 contains 15 residues. In DNA, the CDR3 is TGTGCCAGCAGCCCCTCTGAATCTCGGACAGGTGAAGCTTTCTTT. Protein: CASSPSESRTGEAFF.

This rearrangement joins TRBV5-4 to TRBJ1-1; TRBD1 aligns across 9 bases. This CDR3 contains 16 residues. Germline V gene sequence: CDR1 SGHNT, CDR2 YYREEE (reference sequence). J lost 1 base, V lost 0 bases, and 4 bases had no gene match. Here the CDR3 reads CASSLGATGGNTEAFF. The CDR3 DNA sequence: TGTGCCAGCAGCTTGGGCGCGACAGGGGGGAACACTGAAGCTTTCTTT.

The chain combines TRBV6-5 with TRBJ2-5; D is uncertain. This CDR3 has 12 residues. Germline V lookup: CDR1 MNHEY, CDR2 SVGAGI. Trimming cost V 6 bases and J 0 bases, with 5 bases left between them. The CDR3 bases are TGTGCCAGCAGGAGGTACCAAGAGACCCAGTACTTC. Translating gives CASRRYQETQYF.

The rearrangement uses TRBV2 and TRBJ1-2; D ambiguous. Germline V lookup: CDR1 SNHLY, CDR2 FYNNEI. V was clipped by 7 bases and J by 2 bases, with 11 bases between them. This CDR3 contains 13 residues. Written as DNA, the CDR3 is TGTGCCAGCAATCCCGGGATAAACTATGGCTACACCTTC. Its protein is CASNPGINYGYTF.

The chain joins TRBV7-2 to TRBJ1-2, with D maybe TRBD1 (6 bases). V lost 5 bases to trimming and J lost 8 bases, with 21 bases between them. The CDR3 totals 15 residues. Germline CDR1 SGHTA, CDR2 FQGNSA. CDR3 loop: CASSQYQTGIGGYTF. CDR3 bases: TGTGCCAGCAGCCAATACCAAACAGGGATCGGAGGCTACACCTTC.

The chain recombines TRBV30 with TRBJ2-1, with a tentative D call TRBD1 (5 bases). The V end lost 6 bases, the J end lost 6 bases, and 18 bases lay between the germline ends. CDR1 and CDR2 (germline): GTSNPN, SVGIG (reference sequence). This CDR3 contains 14 residues. CDR3: CACPRQGRGNEQFF. The CDR3 DNA reads as TGTGCCTGCCCGAGGCAGGGCAGAGGCAATGAGCAGTTCTTC.

V is TRBV2 and J is TRBJ2-1, with a tentative D call TRBD2 (7 bases). Germline V gives CDR1 SNHLY, CDR2 FYNNEI. This CDR3 is 15 amino acids long. Between the trimmed V and J ends, which lost 2 bases and 2 bases, there was a span of 10 bases. In DNA, the CDR3 is TGTGCCAGCAGTGAAAACGGGGGGCCCTACAATGAGCAGTTCTTC. Translation gives CASSENGGPYNEQFF.

This clone was found once. The chain couples TRBV7-6 to TRBJ1-2, with a weak D call TRBD1 (6 bases). The CDR3 extends over 14 amino acids. Germline V lookup: CDR1 SGHVS, CDR2 FNYEAQ. Trimming left V 1 base short and J 6 bases short, with 12 bases between. CDR3 nucleotide sequence: TGTGCCAGCAGCTTAGTTGCCCAGGGGAATGGCTACACCTTC. Protein product: CASSLVAQGNGYTF.

The chain is built from TRBV11-2 and TRBJ2-7, with a tentative D call TRBD2 (6 bases). Trimming took 5 bases from V and 2 from J, leaving 16 bases between them. The CDR3 sequence is 15 residues long. CDR1 and CDR2 (germline): SGHAT, FQNNGV. The CDR3 DNA sequence: TGTGCCAGCAGCCGAGCCGGGACTGAGGCCTACGAGCAGTACTTC. Translation: CASSRAGTEAYEQYF.

The chain uses TRBV7-6 and TRBJ2-3; 9 bases are a match to TRBD1. Germline-derived CDR1 and CDR2 are SGHVS and FNYEAQ. The CDR3 loop spans 15 amino acids. V lost 2 bases to trimming and J lost 4 bases; unmatched junction nucleotides: 4. In nucleotides, the CDR3 is TGTGCCAGCAGCTTATCGGGACAGGGCTCAGATACGCAGTATTTT. Translated, it gives CASSLSGQGSDTQYF.

V usage is TRBV30 and J usage is TRBJ2-2, with 10 nucleotides matching TRBD2. The CDR3 runs 14 residues. V gave up 7 bases and J gave up 4 bases; unmatched junction bases: 6. Germline values: CDR1 GTSNPN, CDR2 SVGIG (reference sequence). CDR3 bases: TGTGCCTCTTTCCAGCGGGGGGGCACCGGGGAGCTGTTTTTT. Its protein product is CASFQRGGTGELFF.

The CDR3 spells CASSTWDRPNYGYTF. DNA for the CDR3: TGTGCCAGCAGCACCTGGGACAGGCCCAACTATGGCTACACCTTC. V usage is TRBV13 and J usage is TRBJ1-2, with 8 bases fitting TRBD1. V was pared by 5 bases and J by 2 bases, with 7 bases of the junction left unmatched. Germline lookup yields CDR1 PRHDT and CDR2 FYEKMQ (reference sequence). This CDR3 comprises 15 residues.

V and J are TRBV14 and TRBJ2-5; 7 bases fit TRBD2. Trimming cost V 4 bases and J 5 bases; bases outside gene matches: 13. The CDR3 is made up of 16 amino acids. CDR1 is SGHDN and CDR2 is FVKESK in the germline V gene. CDR3 amino acids: CASSLGGSRGVETQYF. In DNA form, the CDR3 reads TGTGCCAGCAGCCTCGGGGGGTCCCGAGGCGTCGAGACCCAGTACTTC.

The V and J genes are TRBV14 and TRBJ2-3, with D hard to call. Trimming took 4 bases from V and 6 from J, leaving 11 bases between them. This CDR3 contains 13 residues. Germline V gene lookup returns CDR1 SGHDN and CDR2 FVKESK. The CDR3: CASSPLSVDTQYF. The CDR3 DNA reads TGTGCCAGCAGCCCTCTTTCGGTGGATACGCAGTATTTT.

This clone turned up a few times. V usage is TRBV27 and J usage is TRBJ2-5; 12 bases fit TRBD2. The CDR3 length is 15 residues. Germline CDR1 is MNHEY and CDR2 is SMNVEV (reference sequence). The junction had 6 bases not matched to a gene; V was cut back by 5 bases and J by 5 bases. CDR3 DNA: TGTGCCAGCAGTCCACTAGCGGGGGGCGGGGAGACCCAGTACTTC. Its translation: CASSPLAGGGETQYF.

The chain employs TRBV18 and TRBJ1-1; TRBD1 is a possible D gene (6 bases). The V and J ends lost 5 bases and 0 bases respectively, with 7 bases between them. The CDR3 consists of 13 residues. Germline assignment: CDR1 KGHSH and CDR2 LQKENI. CDR3 sequence: CASSAGVNTEAFF. The CDR3 coding sequence is TGTGCCAGCTCAGCAGGGGTGAACACTGAAGCTTTCTTT.